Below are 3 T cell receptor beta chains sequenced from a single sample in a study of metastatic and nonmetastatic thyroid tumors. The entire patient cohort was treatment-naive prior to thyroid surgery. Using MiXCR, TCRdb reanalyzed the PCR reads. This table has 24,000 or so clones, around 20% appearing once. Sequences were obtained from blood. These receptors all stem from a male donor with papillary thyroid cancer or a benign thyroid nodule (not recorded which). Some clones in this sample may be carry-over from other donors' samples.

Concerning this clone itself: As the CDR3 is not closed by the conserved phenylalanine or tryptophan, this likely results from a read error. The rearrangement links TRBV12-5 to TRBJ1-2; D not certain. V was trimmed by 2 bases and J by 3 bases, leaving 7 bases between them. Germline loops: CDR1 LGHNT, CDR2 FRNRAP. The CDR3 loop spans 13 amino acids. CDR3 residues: CASGLSPHYGYTS. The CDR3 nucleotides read TGTGCTAGTGGTTTGTCCCCACACTATGGCTACACCTCC.

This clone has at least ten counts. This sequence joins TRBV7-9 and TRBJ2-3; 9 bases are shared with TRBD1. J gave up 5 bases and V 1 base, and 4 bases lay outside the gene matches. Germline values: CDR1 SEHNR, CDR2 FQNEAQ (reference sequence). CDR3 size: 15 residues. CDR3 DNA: TGTGCCAGCAGCTTAGGACAGGGGGGAGAAGATACGCAGTATTTT. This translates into CASSLGQGGEDTQYF.

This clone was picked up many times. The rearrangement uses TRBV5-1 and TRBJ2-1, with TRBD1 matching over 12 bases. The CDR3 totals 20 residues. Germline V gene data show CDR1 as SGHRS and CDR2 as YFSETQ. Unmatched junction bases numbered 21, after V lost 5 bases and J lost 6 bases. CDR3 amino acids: CASRLLPPGQGAARSNEQFF. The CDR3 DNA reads TGCGCCAGCAGACTTTTACCACCGGGACAGGGGGCCGCCCGTTCCAATGAGCAGTTCTTC. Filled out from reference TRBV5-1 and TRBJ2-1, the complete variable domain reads KAGVTQTPRYLIKTRGQQVTLSCSPISGHRSVSWYQQTPGQGLQFLFEYFSETQRNKGNFPGRFSGRQFSNSRSEMNVSTLELGDSALYLCASRLLPPGQGAARSNEQFFGPGTRLTVL.